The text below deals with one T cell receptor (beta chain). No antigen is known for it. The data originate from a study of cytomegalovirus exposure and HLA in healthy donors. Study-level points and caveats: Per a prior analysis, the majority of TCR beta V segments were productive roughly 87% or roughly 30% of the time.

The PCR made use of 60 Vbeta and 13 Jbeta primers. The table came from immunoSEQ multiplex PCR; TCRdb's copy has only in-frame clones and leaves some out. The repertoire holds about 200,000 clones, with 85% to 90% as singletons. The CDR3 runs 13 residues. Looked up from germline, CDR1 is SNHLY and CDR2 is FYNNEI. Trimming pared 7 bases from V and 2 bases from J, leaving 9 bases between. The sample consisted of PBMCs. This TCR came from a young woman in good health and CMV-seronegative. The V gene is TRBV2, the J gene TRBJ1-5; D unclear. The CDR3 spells CASNLAGNQPQHF. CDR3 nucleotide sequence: TGTGCCAGCAACTTAGCAGGCAATCAGCCCCAGCATTTT.